These T cell receptor beta chains were read from a single sample in a study of shared clonotypes between healthy human individuals. Produced via immunoSEQ multiplex PCR; TCRdb's table is partial and in-frame only. The sample has hundreds of thousands of clones, more than 85% seen once. The sample was naive CD8+ T cells sorted from blood. These receptor sequences come from a man aged 25 to 40 in good health. Both conserved end residues are part of each CDR3. The D gene is left open where the match is weak. Clone size, where shown, is once, few, many, or a class for clones that have expanded.

d_gene	abundance	v_gene	j_gene	CDR3nt	CDR3aa
TRBD2	.	TRBV10-1	TRBJ2-3	TGCGCCAGCAGTGAGGGACTAGCGAGCACAGATACGCAGTATTTT	CASSEGLASTDTQYF
.	.	TRBV10-2	TRBJ2-7	TGCGCCAGCAGAGGACGAGACCACTACGAGCAGTACTTC	CASRGRDHYEQYF
.	.	TRBV2	TRBJ2-1	TGTGCCAGCAATTATTTCAGAGAAGCCTACAATGAGCAGTTCTTC	CASNYFREAYNEQFF
TRBD1	.	TRBV18	TRBJ1-1	TGTGCCAGCTCGCGCTCCTCCGGGACAGGGGGCATGAACACTGAAGCTTTCTTT	CASSRSSGTGGMNTEAFF
.	.	TRBV6-8	TRBJ2-7	TGTGCCAGCAGCCCCACCACCTGGACCTCCTACGAGCAGTACTTC	CASSPTTWTSYEQYF
.	.	TRBV13	TRBJ1-5	TGTGCCAGCAGCTTAGGATTCAGGGGCCAGCCCCAGCATTTT	CASSLGFRGQPQHF
TRBD1	.	TRBV27	TRBJ2-2	TGTGCCAGCAGTTTATTAGGGACAGGGGGGGCCGGGGAGCTGTTTTTT	CASSLLGTGGAGELFF
.	once	TRBV28	TRBJ1-5	TGTGCCAGCAGGGTCCTAACGGAGGAACAGCCCCAGCATTTT	CASRVLTEEQPQHF
TRBD2	.	TRBV12-5	TRBJ2-1	TGTGCTAGTGGTTTGGCTCCGGGAGGCTCCTACAATGAGCAGTTCTTC	CASGLAPGGSYNEQFF
.	.	TRBV28	TRBJ2-4	TGTGCCAGCAGTCAGCAGGTCCTGAGAGACCTAGCCAAAAACATTCAGTACTTC	CASSQQVLRDLAKNIQYF
TRBD2	.	TRBV29-1	TRBJ2-1	TGCAGCGGGAACGGACTAGCGGGAGTGTATAATGAGCAGTTCTTC	CSGNGLAGVYNEQFF
.	.	TRBV7-2	TRBJ1-1	TGTGCCAGCAGCCCCCTAAGAGGGGGGAACACTGAAGCTTTCTTT	CASSPLRGGNTEAFF
.	.	TRBV14	TRBJ2-7	TGTGCCAGCAGCCAGTTCCAGGGTTGGTACGAGCAGTACTTC	CASSQFQGWYEQYF
.	once	TRBV28	TRBJ1-2	TGTGCCAGCAGTCCGTCTTCCCCGGGCTACTATGGCTACACCTTC	CASSPSSPGYYGYTF
.	.	TRBV6-5	TRBJ2-1	TGTGCCAGCAGTTACTACAGGGAAAATGAGCAGTTCTTC	CASSYYRENEQFF
.	.	TRBV4-3	TRBJ1-2	TGCGCCAGCAGCCAAGAGGACGCGGGGGGCTATGGCTACACCTTC	CASSQEDAGGYGYTF
.	.	TRBV29-1	TRBJ1-1	TGCAGCGCTTGGCAGACCGAGAACACTGAAGCTTTCTTT	CSAWQTENTEAFF
.	.	TRBV21-1	TRBJ2-2	TGTGCCAGCAGCCTTCTGGGGCTGGCTAGCGGGAGAGACGGCGGGGAGCTGTTTTTT	CASSLLGLASGRDGGELFF
.	.	TRBV4-1	TRBJ2-1	TGCGCCAGCAGCCAAATCACCATTTGGGATGAGCAGTTCTTC	CASSQITIWDEQFF
.	.	TRBV2	TRBJ2-3	TGTGCCAGCAGCGTGGGAGCGATGAGCACAGATACGCAGTATTTT	CASSVGAMSTDTQYF
.	.	TRBV5-4	TRBJ2-7	TGTGCCAGCAGCCACCTCTCACCCAGGGGTTTAGACGAGCAGTACTTC	CASSHLSPRGLDEQYF
.	.	TRBV7-9	TRBJ2-3	TGTGCCAGCAGCTTGAGGGAGGACTTCACAGATACGCAGTATTTT	CASSLREDFTDTQYF
.	.	TRBV15	TRBJ2-7	TGTGCCACCAGCAGAGTCGGGTCCGGGGACGAGCAGTACTTC	CATSRVGSGDEQYF